These T cell receptor beta chains were read from a single sample in a study of cytomegalovirus exposure and HLA in healthy donors. The assay was immunoSEQ multiplex PCR, and TCRdb's table has in-frame clones only and misses some. This sample's table reports roughly 55,000 clones. Material: PBMCs. The receptors derive from a man aged 45-65 years in good health and CMV-seropositive. Each CDR3 is given with its conserved first and last residue. The D gene is left open where the match is weak.

TRBJ1-1	TRBV28	TRBD1	CASSYSRTGPPEAFF	TGTGCCAGCAGTTACTCCCGGACAGGGCCCCCTGAAGCTTTCTTT
TRBJ1-5	TRBV9	.	CASSVQSNQPQHF	TGTGCCAGCAGCGTCCAGAGCAATCAGCCCCAGCATTTT
TRBJ2-7	TRBV5-4	TRBD1	CASSPGGTGAYEQYF	TGTGCCAGCAGCCCGGGGGGGACAGGGGCCTACGAGCAGTACTTC
TRBJ2-7	TRBV7-2	TRBD1	CASSLGGIQGAVEQYF	TGTGCCAGCAGCTTAGGCGGGATACAGGGGGCGGTCGAGCAGTACTTC
TRBJ1-2	TRBV27	TRBD1	CASSPTPTGNYGYTF	TGTGCCAGCAGTCCAACACCGACAGGGAACTATGGCTACACCTTC
TRBJ2-3	TRBV5-4	TRBD2	CASSLGLAAGTDTQYF	TGTGCCAGCAGCTTAGGCCTAGCGGCTGGCACAGATACGCAGTATTTT
TRBJ2-1	TRBV29-1	TRBD2	CSVAGLAVSYNEQFF	TGCAGCGTAGCGGGACTAGCGGTCTCCTACAATGAGCAGTTCTTC
TRBJ1-1	TRBV4-2	.	CASSQVLREIAEAFF	TGTGCCAGCAGCCAAGTCCTCCGCGAAATCGCTGAAGCTTTCTTT
TRBJ2-3	TRBV12-2	.	CASRPTPNRSTDTQYF	TGTGCAAGTCGCCCCACACCAAATCGCAGCACAGATACGCAGTATTTT
TRBJ1-3	TRBV6-5	.	CANSLGTPGNTIYF	TGTGCCAACAGCCTAGGGACACCTGGAAACACCATATATTTT
TRBJ1-2	TRBV9	TRBD1	CASSAGGTGGGGYTF	TGTGCCAGCAGCGCGGGGGGGACAGGGGGCGGTGGCTACACCTTC
TRBJ1-2	TRBV5-1	.	CASSLGQPNYGYTF	TGCGCCAGCAGCCTCGGACAGCCTAACTATGGCTACACCTTC
TRBJ1-2	TRBV7-5	.	CARSLMLRGIGTF	TGTGCCAGAAGCTTAATGTTGCGGGGCATAGGGACCTTC
TRBJ2-7	TRBV4-1	.	CASSQGTGTSSYEQYF	TGCGCCAGCAGCCAAGGGACCGGGACATCCTCCTACGAGCAGTACTTC
TRBJ2-7	TRBV4-1	.	CASSQERGFSYEQYF	TGCGCCAGCAGCCAAGAACGGGGGTTCTCCTACGAGCAGTACTTC
TRBJ2-7	TRBV20-1	TRBD1	CSASQGAGQYF	TGCAGTGCCTCACAGGGGGCAGGGCAGTACTTC
TRBJ1-2	TRBV18	.	CASSPEGNYGYTF	TGTGCCAGCTCACCGGAGGGCAACTATGGCTACACCTTC
TRBJ1-1	TRBV18	TRBD1	CASTPGQYTEDFF	TGTGCCAGCACCCCGGGACAGTACACTGAAGATTTCTTT
TRBJ2-1	TRBV5-1	TRBD1	CASSQQGAHNEQFF	TGCGCCAGCAGCCAACAGGGGGCCCACAATGAGCAGTTCTTC
TRBJ2-7	TRBV7-2	TRBD2	CASVTSGSGEQYF	TGTGCCAGCGTAACTAGCGGGAGCGGTGAGCAGTACTTC
TRBJ2-1	TRBV4-1	TRBD2	CASSQDMGTSGYNEQFF	TGCGCCAGCAGCCAAGATATGGGGACTAGCGGATACAATGAGCAGTTCTTC
TRBJ2-3	TRBV30	.	CAWRGSGTDTQYF	TGTGCCTGGAGAGGTTCAGGGACAGATACGCAGTATTTT
TRBJ2-6	TRBV19	.	CASSIALGAGGANVLTF	TGTGCCAGTAGTATAGCCCTGGGGGCAGGTGGGGCCAACGTCCTGACTTTC
TRBJ1-1	TRBV27	.	CASSLWGDTEAFF	TGTGCCAGCAGTTTATGGGGGGATACTGAAGCTTTCTTT
TRBJ1-6	TRBV7-9	TRBD1	CASSLGDRAFTLHF	TGTGCCAGCAGCTTAGGCGACAGGGCATTCACCCTCCACTTT
TRBJ2-7	TRBV6-5	.	CASSYSGSSYEQYF	TGTGCCAGCAGTTACAGCGGAAGCTCCTACGAGCAGTACTTC
TRBJ2-3	TRBV5-4	.	CASSIPGYSTDTQYF	TGTGCCAGCAGCATCCCAGGGTATAGCACAGATACGCAGTATTTT
TRBJ1-1	TRBV9	.	CASSVDEGRPNTEAFF	TGTGCCAGCAGCGTAGACGAGGGCAGGCCGAACACTGAAGCTTTCTTT